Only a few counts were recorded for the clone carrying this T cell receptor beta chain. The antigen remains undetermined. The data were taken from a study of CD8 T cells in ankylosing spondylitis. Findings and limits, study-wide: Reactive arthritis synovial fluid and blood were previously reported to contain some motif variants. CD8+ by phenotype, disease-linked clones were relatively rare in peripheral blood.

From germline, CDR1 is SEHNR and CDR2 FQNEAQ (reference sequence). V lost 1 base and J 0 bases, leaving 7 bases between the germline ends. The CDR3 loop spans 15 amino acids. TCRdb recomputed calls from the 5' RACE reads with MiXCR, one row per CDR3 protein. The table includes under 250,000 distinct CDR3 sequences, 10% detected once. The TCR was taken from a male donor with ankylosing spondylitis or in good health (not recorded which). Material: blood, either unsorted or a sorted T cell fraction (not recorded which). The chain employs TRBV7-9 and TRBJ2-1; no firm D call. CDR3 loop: CASSLVSRSYNEQFF. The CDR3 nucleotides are TGTGCCAGCAGCTTAGTATCGCGCTCCTACAATGAGCAGTTCTTC.